This T cell receptor (beta chain) derives from a study of blood T cells in healthy people across ages. In this sample, this clonotype turned up a few times. Its specificity is not known. Findings and limits, study-wide: Because donor CMV status was unknown, expanded clonotype changes were possibly confounded.

Together with a sample-barcoded 5' primer, a J-beta primer mix was included in a second PCR lasting about 7 to 12 cycles. TCRdb ran MiXCR on the 5' RACE reads and lists one entry per CDR3 protein. Counted here are around 1,800,000 distinct CDR3 sequences, 35% to 50% occurring once; the ten biggest clones make up 23%. Germline V gene sequence: CDR1 SGHTA, CDR2 FQGTGA. This CDR3 region has 13 residues. Trimming took 6 bases from V and 2 from J, leaving 10 bases between them. This receptor was taken from a human donor in good health. The sequenced sample was blood. The chain employs TRBV7-3 and TRBJ1-1; perhaps TRBD1 as D (5 bases). CDR3 region: CASRTDPNTEAFF. The CDR3 DNA reads TGTGCCAGCAGGACAGATCCTAACACTGAAGCTTTCTTT.